This TCR beta chain was observed in a study of cytomegalovirus exposure and HLA in healthy donors. The PCR contained 60 Vbeta and 13 Jbeta primers. This table comes from immunoSEQ multiplex PCR, and its TCRdb copy is limited to in-frame clones, with some not included. This table lists fewer than 85,000 clones. V gave up 4 bases and J gave up 1 base; unmatched junction bases: 14. The germline V gene encodes CDR1 MGHDK and CDR2 SYGVNS. CDR3 size: 18 residues. The rearrangement uses TRBV25-1 and TRBJ2-7, with 9 bases matching TRBD1. Sequencing used PBMCs. The clonotype comes from a man aged 25 to 45 in good health and CMV-seronegative. The CDR3 is CASSGQTGGAVMSYEQYF. CDR3 in DNA: TGTGCCAGCAGTGGACAAACAGGGGGCGCGGTGATGTCCTACGAGCAGTACTTC.